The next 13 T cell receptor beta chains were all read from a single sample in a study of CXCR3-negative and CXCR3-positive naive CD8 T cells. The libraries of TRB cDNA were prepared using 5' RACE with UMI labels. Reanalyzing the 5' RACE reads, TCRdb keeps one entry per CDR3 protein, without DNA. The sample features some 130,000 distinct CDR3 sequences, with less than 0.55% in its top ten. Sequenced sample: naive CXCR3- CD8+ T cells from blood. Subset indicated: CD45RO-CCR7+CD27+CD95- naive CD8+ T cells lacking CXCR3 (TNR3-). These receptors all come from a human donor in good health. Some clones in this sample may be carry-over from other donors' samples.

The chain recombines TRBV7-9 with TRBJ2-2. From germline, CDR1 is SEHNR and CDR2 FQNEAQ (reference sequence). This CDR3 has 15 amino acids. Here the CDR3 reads CASSLGQRNSGELFF.

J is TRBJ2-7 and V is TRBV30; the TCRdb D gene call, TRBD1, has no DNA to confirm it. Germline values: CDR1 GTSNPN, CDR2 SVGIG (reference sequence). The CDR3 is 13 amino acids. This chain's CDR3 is CAWSVGQGDEQYF.

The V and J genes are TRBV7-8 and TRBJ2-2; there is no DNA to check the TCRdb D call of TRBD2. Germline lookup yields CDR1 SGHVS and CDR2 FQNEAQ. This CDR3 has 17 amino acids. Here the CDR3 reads CASILLNGGSGTGELFF. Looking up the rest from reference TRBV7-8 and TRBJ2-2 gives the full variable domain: GAGVSQSPRYKVAKRGQDVALRCDPISGHVSLFWYQQALGQGPEFLTYFQNEAQLDKSGLPSDRFFAERPEGSVSTLKIQRTQQEDSAVYLCASILLNGGSGTGELFFGEGSRLTVL.

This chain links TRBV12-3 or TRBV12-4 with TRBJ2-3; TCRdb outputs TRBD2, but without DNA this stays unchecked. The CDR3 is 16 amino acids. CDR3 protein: CASRELAGGLTDTQYF.

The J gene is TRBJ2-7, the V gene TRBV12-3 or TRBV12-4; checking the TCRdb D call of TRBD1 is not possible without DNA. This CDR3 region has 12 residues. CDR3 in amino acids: CASRTTGGEQYF.

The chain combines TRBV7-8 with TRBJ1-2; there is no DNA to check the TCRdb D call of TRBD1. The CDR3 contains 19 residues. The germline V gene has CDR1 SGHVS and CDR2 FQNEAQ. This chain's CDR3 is CASSLVSVEGFEGNYGYTF.

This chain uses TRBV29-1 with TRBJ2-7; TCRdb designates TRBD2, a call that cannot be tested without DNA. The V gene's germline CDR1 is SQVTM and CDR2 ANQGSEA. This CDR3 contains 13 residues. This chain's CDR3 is CSVLEVSSYEQYF.

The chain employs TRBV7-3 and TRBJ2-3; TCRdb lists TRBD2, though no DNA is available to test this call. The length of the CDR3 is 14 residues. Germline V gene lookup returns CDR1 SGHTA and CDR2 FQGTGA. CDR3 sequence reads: CASSLTGETDTQYF. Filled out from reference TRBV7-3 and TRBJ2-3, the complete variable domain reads GAGVSQTPSNKVTEKGKYVELRCDPISGHTALYWYRQSLGQGPEFLIYFQGTGAADDSGLPNDRFFAVRPEGSVSTLKIQRTERGDSAVYLCASSLTGETDTQYFGPGTRLTVL.

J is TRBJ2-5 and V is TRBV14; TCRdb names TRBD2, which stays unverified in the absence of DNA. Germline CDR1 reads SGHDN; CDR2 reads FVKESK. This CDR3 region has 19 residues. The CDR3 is CASSLREPSGGPYQETQYF. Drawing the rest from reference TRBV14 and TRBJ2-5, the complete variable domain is EAGVTQFPSHSVIEKGQTVTLRCDPISGHDNLYWYRRVMGKEIKFLLHFVKESKQDESGMPNNRFLAERTGGTYSTLKVQPAELEDSGVYFCASSLREPSGGPYQETQYFGPGTRLLVL.

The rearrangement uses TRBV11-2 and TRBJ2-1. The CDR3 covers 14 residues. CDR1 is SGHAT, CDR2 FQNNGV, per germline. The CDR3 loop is CASSLTPTRNEQFF.

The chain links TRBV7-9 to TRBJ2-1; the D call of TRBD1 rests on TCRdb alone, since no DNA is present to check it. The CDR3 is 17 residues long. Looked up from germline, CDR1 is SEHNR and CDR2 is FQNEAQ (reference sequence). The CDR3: CASSLPPGQISYNEQFF.

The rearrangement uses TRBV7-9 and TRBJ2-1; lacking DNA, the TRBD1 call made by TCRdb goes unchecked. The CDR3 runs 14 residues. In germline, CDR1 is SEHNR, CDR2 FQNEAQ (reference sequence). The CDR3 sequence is CASSLTGGGDEQFF. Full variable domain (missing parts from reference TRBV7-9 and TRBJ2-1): DTGVSQNPRHKITKRGQNVTFRCDPISEHNRLYWYRQTLGQGPEFLTYFQNEAQLEKSRLLSDRFSAERPKGSFSTLEIQRTEQGDSAMYLCASSLTGGGDEQFFGPGTRLTVL.

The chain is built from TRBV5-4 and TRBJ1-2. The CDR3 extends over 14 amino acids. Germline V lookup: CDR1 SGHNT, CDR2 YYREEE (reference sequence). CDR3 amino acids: CASSLNGDMDGYTF.